A selection of T cell receptor beta chains follows, all from one sample in a study of blood T cell repertoires in COVID-19. Profiling relied on immunoSEQ multiplex PCR, and the TCRdb table lists in-frame clones only, not all of them. The sample has under 20,000 clones, 80% seen once. Sample: peripheral blood. Source of these receptors: a man older than 75 with acute or convalescent COVID-19. The CDR3 runs from the conserved cysteine through the conserved F or W. The D gene is left open where the match is weak. Clone size is not always given. Where it is, it says once, few, many or a class for expanded clones.

cdr3_aa,cdr3_nt,clone_size,j_call,d_call,v_call,cdr3_length
CASSRWGDEQFF,TGTGCCAGCTCACGGTGGGGGGATGAGCAGTTCTTC,NA,TRBJ2-1,NA,TRBV18,12
CASSLRRDPPLHF,TGTGCCAGCAGTTTGCGGCGGGATCCACCCCTCCACTTT,NA,TRBJ1-6,NA,TRBV12-3/TRBV12-4,13
CAIRRVGEETQYF,TGTGCCATCAGGAGGGTCGGGGAAGAGACCCAGTACTTC,NA,TRBJ2-5,NA,TRBV10-3,13
CASYGVGRFGEAFF,TGTGCCAGCTATGGGGTAGGGAGGTTCGGTGAAGCTTTCTTT,once,TRBJ1-1,NA,TRBV27,14
CASSFQGRGTEAFF,TGTGCCAGCAGCTTTCAGGGTCGTGGGACTGAAGCTTTCTTT,NA,TRBJ1-1,NA,TRBV7-2,14
CASSQDRRPQGNSPLHF,TGTGCCAGCAGCCAAGACCGTCGCCCCCAGGGGAATTCACCCCTCCACTTT,once,TRBJ1-6,NA,TRBV3-1/TRBV3-2,17
CAWSHPTQGLNYGYTF,TGTGCCTGGAGCCACCCGACACAAGGTTTGAACTATGGCTACACCTTC,NA,TRBJ1-2,NA,TRBV30,16
CASSEQVSTDTQYF,TGTGCCAGTAGTGAACAGGTTAGCACAGATACGCAGTATTTT,NA,TRBJ2-3,NA,TRBV19,14
CASSPTGGPGVETQYF,TGCGCCAGCAGCCCAACGGGGGGGCCGGGCGTGGAGACCCAGTACTTC,NA,TRBJ2-5,TRBD2,TRBV5-1,16
CASSKAVGLKNQPQHF,TGTGCCAGCAGCAAAGCAGTCGGACTGAAAAATCAGCCCCAGCATTTT,once,TRBJ1-5,NA,TRBV21-1,16
CASSHSRSPLHF,TGCGCCAGCAGCCACTCTCGGTCACCCCTCCACTTT,NA,TRBJ1-6,NA,TRBV4-1,12
CASSPGPIGYTF,TGTGCCAGCTCACCGGGGCCGATCGGCTACACCTTC,NA,TRBJ1-2,NA,TRBV18,12
CASSVGTGFNEKLFF,TGCGCCAGCAGCGTAGGGACAGGCTTTAATGAAAAACTGTTTTTT,few,TRBJ1-4,TRBD1,TRBV5-1,15
CASSLGVDGVNTGELFF,TGTGCCAGCAGCTTAGGGGTAGACGGGGTAAACACCGGGGAGCTGTTTTTT,NA,TRBJ2-2,NA,TRBV7-9,17
CASSQDYEGALNNEQFF,TGCGCCAGCAGCCAAGATTATGAGGGGGCTCTTAACAATGAGCAGTTCTTC,once,TRBJ2-1,TRBD1,TRBV4-3,17
CASSLSGEGHTDTQYF,TGTGCCAGCAGCCTTAGCGGGGAAGGGCACACAGATACGCAGTATTTT,NA,TRBJ2-3,TRBD2,TRBV11-2,16
CASSEALRGANEKLFF,TGTGCCAGCAGTGAAGCCCTCCGGGGGGCTAATGAAAAACTGTTTTTT,NA,TRBJ1-4,NA,TRBV6-1,16
CASRLAIGPLPYEQYF,TGTGCAAGTCGCTTAGCGATTGGGCCCCTACCCTACGAGCAGTACTTC,once,TRBJ2-7,NA,TRBV12-2,16
CTSSPERAPGEGEPQHF,TGCACCAGCAGCCCAGAGCGAGCCCCAGGGGAAGGCGAGCCCCAGCATTTT,NA,TRBJ1-5,NA,TRBV1,17
CASSHRDSAYEQYF,TGTGCCAGCAGCCATCGGGACAGTGCGTACGAGCAGTACTTC,NA,TRBJ2-7,TRBD1,TRBV3-1/TRBV3-2,14
CASSQESTGGKLFF,TGTGCCAGCAGCCAAGAATCAACGGGGGGAAAACTGTTTTTT,once,TRBJ1-4,NA,TRBV4-2,14
CSAGREYGYTF,TGCAGTGCCGGCAGGGAATATGGCTACACCTTC,NA,TRBJ1-2,NA,TRBV20-1,11
CAIEAGGTDTQYF,TGTGCCATAGAGGCGGGGGGCACAGATACGCAGTATTTT,NA,TRBJ2-3,TRBD2,TRBV19,13
CASSDGQPFEAFF,TGTGCCAGCAGTGACGGACAGCCTTTTGAAGCTTTCTTT,NA,TRBJ1-1,NA,TRBV6-6,13
CASSLWTSNTDTQYF,TGTGCCAGCAGCTTGTGGACTAGCAACACAGATACGCAGTATTTT,NA,TRBJ2-3,TRBD2,TRBV7-9,15
CASSFEQGIGQPQHF,TGTGCCAGCAGCTTCGAGCAGGGAATAGGACAGCCCCAGCATTTT,NA,TRBJ1-5,NA,TRBV5-4,15
CASSFSAGDQYF,TGTGCCAGCAGTTTTTCGGCCGGGGACCAGTACTTC,few,TRBJ2-5,NA,TRBV12-3/TRBV12-4,12
CASRPRGKNTEAFF,TGTGCCAGCAGACCCAGAGGTAAGAACACTGAAGCTTTCTTT,NA,TRBJ1-1,NA,TRBV6-5,14
CASSLGGQGSEAFF,TGCGCCAGCAGCTTGGGAGGACAGGGCTCTGAAGCTTTCTTT,NA,TRBJ1-1,TRBD1,TRBV5-1,14
CASSYSWQGTYEQYF,TGTGCCAGCAGTTACTCTTGGCAGGGGACCTACGAGCAGTACTTC,NA,TRBJ2-7,NA,TRBV6-2/TRBV6-3,15
CASSVGGRVGNTGELFF,TGTGCCAGCAGCGTAGGAGGCAGGGTAGGAAACACCGGGGAGCTGTTTTTT,NA,TRBJ2-2,NA,TRBV9,17
CASSLPGNTEAFF,TGTGCCAGCAGCTTGCCGGGGAACACTGAAGCTTTCTTT,few,TRBJ1-1,NA,TRBV5-6,13
CASSSDRTGNTIYF,TGTGCCAGCAGCTCCGACAGGACAGGAAACACCATATATTTT,NA,TRBJ1-3,NA,TRBV11-2,14
CASSIVPAGTARQETQYF,TGTGCCAGTAGTATCGTCCCCGCGGGGACAGCGAGACAAGAGACCCAGTACTTC,NA,TRBJ2-5,NA,TRBV19,18
CASSDLGQGALQPQHF,TGTGCCAGCAGTGACCTCGGACAGGGGGCCCTTCAGCCCCAGCATTTT,NA,TRBJ1-5,TRBD1,TRBV27,16
CASSTPDSTNYGYTF,TGTGCCAGTAGTACCCCGGACAGTACTAACTATGGCTACACCTTC,NA,TRBJ1-2,NA,TRBV19,15
CASTGDRGLYNEQFF,TGTGCCAGCACGGGCGACAGGGGGCTCTACAATGAGCAGTTCTTC,once,TRBJ2-1,TRBD1,TRBV2,15
CASSIGGGYGYTF,TGTGCCAGTAGTATAGGAGGCGGCTATGGCTACACCTTC,NA,TRBJ1-2,NA,TRBV19,13